Detailed here is one T cell receptor (beta chain). The antigen is undetermined. Germline V CDR1 and CDR2: ENHRY, SYGVKD. The CDR3 runs to 13 residues. Trimming removed 2 bases from V and 14 bases from J, with 16 bases in between. The data belong to a study of T cell responses to AZD1222 COVID-19 vaccine. The study's findings and limits: Mostly white British, mostly female donors; authors suggested clonal diversity may be underestimated. Across the whole spike, CD4 TCRs peaked at regions 160-218 and 743-854. Scientists sampled the repertoires only once the peak T cell response had passed.

Using immunoSEQ multiplex PCR, the repertoire was profiled, and TCRdb retains in-frame clones only, with some absent. The data show about 150,000 clones, with about 91% seen just once and about 1.3% held by the top ten. The source material was peripheral blood, sampled on day 0 of AZD1222 vaccination. The chain uses TRBV10-3 and TRBJ2-1; the D gene is possibly TRBD1 (6 bases). The source is an adult in good health. In DNA, the CDR3 is TGTGCCATCAGTGAGAAGATCCAGGGGTTGGAGTTCTTC. This codes for CAISEKIQGLEFF.